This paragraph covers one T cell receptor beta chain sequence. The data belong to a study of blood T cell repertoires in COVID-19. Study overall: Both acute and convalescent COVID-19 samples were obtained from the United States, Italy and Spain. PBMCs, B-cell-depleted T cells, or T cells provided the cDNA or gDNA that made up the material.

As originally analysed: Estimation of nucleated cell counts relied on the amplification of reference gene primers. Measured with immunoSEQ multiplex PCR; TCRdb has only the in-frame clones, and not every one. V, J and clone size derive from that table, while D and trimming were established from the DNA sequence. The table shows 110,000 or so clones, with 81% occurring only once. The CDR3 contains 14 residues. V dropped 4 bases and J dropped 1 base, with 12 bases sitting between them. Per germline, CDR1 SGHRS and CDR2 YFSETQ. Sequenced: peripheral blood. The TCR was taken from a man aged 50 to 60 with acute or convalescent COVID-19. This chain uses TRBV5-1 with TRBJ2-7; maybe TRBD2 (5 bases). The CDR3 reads CASSPGPGSYEQYV. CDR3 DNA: TGCGCCAGCAGCCCCGGGCCGGGATCCTACGAGCAGTACGTC.